Listed below are T cell receptor beta chains from one sample, sequenced in a study of lymphopenia after photon versus proton radiotherapy. The assay was immunoSEQ multiplex PCR, and TCRdb's table has in-frame clones only and misses some. There are 150,000 to 200,000 clones in the sample; roughly nine tenths occur only once, and about 4.3% lies in the top ten. The sample was peripheral blood, taken from a patient treated with photon-based radiotherapy. Receptor source: a man aged 45-60 years with gastric cancer. Each CDR3 is given without its conserved first and last residue. Size tells how often a clone was seen (once, few, many) or the class of an expanded clone, and some rows leave it out.

clone_size cdr3_length j_call v_call cdr3_aa
. 11 TRBJ1-5 TRBV2 ASTRSSNQPQH
. 11 TRBJ1-1 TRBV7-9 VSDGVSTTEAF
. 14 TRBJ1-6 TRBV7-8 ASSLMGTKDNSPLH
. 10 TRBJ1-1 TRBV5-1 ASSTTNTEAF
. 16 TRBJ2-3 TRBV14 ASSPIGTSDRFTDTQY
once 12 TRBJ2-7 TRBV4-1 ASSQGESSYEQY
once 11 TRBJ2-7 TRBV28 ASGTQSSYEQY
. 12 TRBJ2-7 TRBV9 ASNSGGGWNEQY
. 12 TRBJ1-1 TRBV28 ASKSGGDGTEAF
. 12 TRBJ2-1 TRBV2 ASNEQGSMNEQF
few 13 TRBJ1-2 TRBV7-2 ASSTQGGLGYGYT
. 13 TRBJ2-7 TRBV6-5 ASSSPGTASYEQY
. 12 TRBJ2-2 TRBV6-1 ATQKAIDTGELF
. 11 TRBJ1-1 TRBV6-1 ASSDDGNTEAF
. 13 TRBJ2-7 TRBV7-8 ASSLQGTSTYEQY
. 13 TRBJ2-3 TRBV9 ASSVDTPYTDTQY
. 13 TRBJ2-3 TRBV5-6 ASSTGQGTTDTQY
. 17 TRBJ2-1 TRBV18 ASSPPVMGERARYNEQF
. 12 TRBJ1-5 TRBV4-2 ASSPRTGEQPQH
few 11 TRBJ1-4 TRBV18 ASSGQGGEKLF
. 13 TRBJ1-2 TRBV6-1 VTAVEGSSGGGYT
. 14 TRBJ1-1 TRBV6-6 ASSYPDDRGKTEAF
. 13 TRBJ1-1 TRBV18 ASSPGSAGALEAF
. 12 TRBJ1-5 TRBV27 ASSMRLGNQPQH
. 13 TRBJ2-5 TRBV5-1 ASSPRDRGTETQY
. 10 TRBJ1-1 TRBV6-5 ASRAGGTEAF
. 12 TRBJ1-2 TRBV6-5 ASSPQTGPYGYT
. 13 TRBJ2-7 TRBV30 AWSVRTGTAYEQY
. 12 TRBJ1-3 TRBV4-3 ASSQDNAGNTIY
. 11 TRBJ1-2 TRBV5-1 ASGLEGAGGYT
once 11 TRBJ1-5 TRBV2 ASSEASNQPQH
. 13 TRBJ1-4 TRBV7-8 ASSPILDRAEKLF
. 17 TRBJ2-1 TRBV5-1 ASSPEGLAGGPSYNEQF
. 10 TRBJ2-1 TRBV15 ATSRDSAEQF
. 13 TRBJ2-2 TRBV28 ASSSQGGYTGELF
. 11 TRBJ1-1 TRBV2 ASSNRGRAEAF
. 17 TRBJ2-7 TRBV5-6 ASSDSLGLAEKEAYEQY